These T cell receptor beta chains were read from a single sample in a study of blood T cells in healthy people across ages. TCRdb re-called the 5' RACE reads through MiXCR, storing one row per CDR3 protein. The repertoire holds some 1.8 million distinct CDR3 sequences, with about two fifths as singletons. The sample was blood. The receptors originated from a human donor in good health. Both conserved end residues are part of each CDR3. D genes are given only for firm matches. Size is omitted from some rows. Given values are once, few, many or a class for expanded clones.

J: TRBJ1-1; D: NA; size: few; V: TRBV30; DNA: TGTGCGGGTAGGACGGGCCCATGGGGCACTGAAGCTTTCTTT; CDR3: CAGRTGPWGTEAFF
J: TRBJ1-4; D: NA; size: NA; V: TRBV12-5; DNA: TGTGCTAGTGGTTTTGGAACTTTTAATGAAAAACTGTTTTTT; CDR3: CASGFGTFNEKLFF
J: TRBJ2-5; D: TRBD1; size: NA; V: TRBV5-1; DNA: TGCGCCAGCAGCTGGCAGGGGGTTCAAGAGACCCAGTACTTC; CDR3: CASSWQGVQETQYF
J: TRBJ2-4; D: TRBD2; size: NA; V: TRBV6-2/TRBV6-3; DNA: TGTGCCAGCAGCAAAATACCGGGACTAGTAGCCAAAAACATTCAGTACTTC; CDR3: CASSKIPGLVAKNIQYF
J: TRBJ2-5; D: NA; size: few; V: TRBV20-1; DNA: TGCAGTGCTGAGGGGGGGGCTCCCCAAGAGACCCAGTACTTC; CDR3: CSAEGGAPQETQYF
J: TRBJ1-6; D: NA; size: few; V: TRBV7-8; DNA: TGTGCCAGCAGCCAGGCGAGCTCCTATAATTCACCCCTCCACTTT; CDR3: CASSQASSYNSPLHF
J: TRBJ2-1; D: TRBD2; size: NA; V: TRBV20-1; DNA: TGCAGTGCCTCCAAATTCAGCGGGGGGGCACAATACAATGAGCAGTTCTTC; CDR3: CSASKFSGGAQYNEQFF
J: TRBJ1-2; D: NA; size: few; V: TRBV24-1; DNA: TGTGTCACCAGTGATGTTGGTGAGGGCTACACCTTC; CDR3: CVTSDVGEGYTF
J: TRBJ2-7; D: NA; size: NA; V: TRBV5-1; DNA: TGCGCCAGCACGAGGGAGGCATCCTACGAGCAGTACTTC; CDR3: CASTREASYEQYF
J: TRBJ1-2; D: NA; size: NA; V: TRBV20-1; DNA: TGCAGTGCTAGATTCCCAGCGGGGACCGTCCCTATAGGCTACACCTTC; CDR3: CSARFPAGTVPIGYTF
J: TRBJ2-6; D: NA; size: few; V: TRBV15; DNA: TGTGCCACCAACCAATTACAGGGCAACGTCCTGACTTTC; CDR3: CATNQLQGNVLTF
J: TRBJ2-3; D: NA; size: NA; V: TRBV3-1; DNA: TGTGCCAGCAGCCATACACTAGCATCAGATACGCAGTATTTT; CDR3: CASSHTLASDTQYF
J: TRBJ2-3; D: TRBD1; size: NA; V: TRBV5-1; DNA: TGCGCCAGCAGCTCGCAAGGGGGCGGTTTGGATACGCAGTATTTT; CDR3: CASSSQGGGLDTQYF
J: TRBJ1-2; D: NA; size: NA; V: TRBV14; DNA: TGTGCCAGCAGCCAAGTATTCAGTAACTATGGCTACACCTTC; CDR3: CASSQVFSNYGYTF
J: TRBJ2-7; D: NA; size: few; V: TRBV7-9; DNA: TGTGCCAGCAGCCCTAATAGGACAGCAGCCCTCTACGAGCAGTACTTC; CDR3: CASSPNRTAALYEQYF
J: TRBJ2-3; D: NA; size: NA; V: TRBV15; DNA: TGTGCCACCAGCAGCTTCCGTTTGGATACGCAGTATTTT; CDR3: CATSSFRLDTQYF
J: TRBJ2-5; D: NA; size: many; V: TRBV4-2; DNA: TGTGCCAGCAGCCAAGTGGGGACTCAAGAGACCCAGTACTTC; CDR3: CASSQVGTQETQYF
J: TRBJ2-1; D: NA; size: NA; V: TRBV6-2/TRBV6-3; DNA: TGTGCCAGCAGGAGAGGGAGCTCCTACAATGAGCAGTTCTTC; CDR3: CASRRGSSYNEQFF
J: TRBJ2-3; D: TRBD2; size: NA; V: TRBV5-6; DNA: TGTGCCAGCAGCTTTACCCGCGGGGGATACACAGATACGCAGTATTTT; CDR3: CASSFTRGGYTDTQYF
J: TRBJ1-2; D: NA; size: few; V: TRBV3-1; DNA: TGTGCCAGCAGCCAAACCCCTAACTATGGCTACACCTTC; CDR3: CASSQTPNYGYTF
J: TRBJ2-7; D: NA; size: NA; V: TRBV12-3/TRBV12-4; DNA: TGTGCCAGCAGAGGGGACTACGAGCAGTACTTC; CDR3: CASRGDYEQYF
J: TRBJ2-7; D: NA; size: NA; V: TRBV4-3; DNA: TGCGCCAGCAGCCAAAGCGCGACTGGGAGCTCCTACGAGCAGTACTTC; CDR3: CASSQSATGSSYEQYF
J: TRBJ2-7; D: TRBD2; size: few; V: TRBV7-2; DNA: TGTGCCAGCAGCTCCCGACTAGCGGGGGGAGGTGCTTACGAGCAGTACTTC; CDR3: CASSSRLAGGGAYEQYF
J: TRBJ2-1; D: NA; size: once; V: TRBV10-3; DNA: TGTGCCATCAGGGGAACCTACAATGAGCAGTTCTTC; CDR3: CAIRGTYNEQFF
J: TRBJ2-6; D: TRBD2; size: many; V: TRBV10-3; DNA: TGTGCCATCAACGGGAGGACTGGGGCCAACGTCCTGACTTTC; CDR3: CAINGRTGANVLTF
J: TRBJ2-7; D: NA; size: NA; V: TRBV5-1; DNA: TGCGCCAGCAGCTTGGAAACTACTACCTACGAGCAGTACTTC; CDR3: CASSLETTTYEQYF
J: TRBJ1-6; D: NA; size: NA; V: TRBV5-6; DNA: TGTGCCAGCGGTAACCGAGCGACAGCCTATAATTCACCCCTCCACTTT; CDR3: CASGNRATAYNSPLHF